Listed below are T cell receptor beta chains from one sample, sequenced in a study of response to subunit inactivated influenza vaccine. TCRdb used MiXCR to reprocess the RT-PCR reads, holding one entry per CDR3 protein. The sample holds a few hundred thousand distinct CDR3 sequences, 10% to 12% seen once. These data are also associated with another study on T cells expressing NK-cell markers.

The material was PBMCs from blood, obtained on the day of vaccination. The receptors were sampled from a man aged 45-60 years who received an inactivated influenza vaccine. Both conserved end residues are trimmed from each CDR3. For some rows the clone size is stated as once, few or many, or as a class when expanded; others skip it.

few,TRBV11-2,TRBJ2-1,ASSGSATFYNEQF
many,TRBV12-3/TRBV12-4,TRBJ1-5,ASSSSIQGSQPQH
few,TRBV5-1,TRBJ1-4,ASSSTGPSNEKLF
.,TRBV6-1,TRBJ1-2,ASSRTGLGYGYT
.,TRBV5-1,TRBJ2-7,ASSFGRASEQY
.,TRBV6-1,TRBJ2-5,ASSEGQGRSETQY
few,TRBV7-2,TRBJ1-1,ASSLQQGPTEAF
.,TRBV5-1,TRBJ2-5,ASTETSGQETQY
.,TRBV20-1,TRBJ1-4,SAKFQQGEKLF
many,TRBV7-9,TRBJ2-3,ASSLGLAGGDTQY
few,TRBV18,TRBJ2-7,ASSPPREGSHEQY
.,TRBV18,TRBJ2-5,ASSPPALFRDGQY
many,TRBV7-2,TRBJ2-3,ASSLEGFGTQY
few,TRBV3-1,TRBJ1-1,ASSLRATNTEAF
.,TRBV5-1,TRBJ1-1,ASSWLDSGTEAF
.,TRBV4-2,TRBJ1-6,ASSQEAPESQGVSSYNSPLH
.,TRBV6-2/TRBV6-3,TRBJ2-5,ASSAGYGGFLETQY
.,TRBV20-1,TRBJ1-6,SARETGVTYNSPLH
many,TRBV12-3/TRBV12-4,TRBJ2-1,ASSLVGTGSGDEQF
many,TRBV12-3/TRBV12-4,TRBJ2-3,ASSPDRGMTDTQY
few,TRBV20-1,TRBJ1-1,TGGWNTEAF
.,TRBV12-3/TRBV12-4,TRBJ1-2,ASTPFVGTGVNYGYT
.,TRBV4-3,TRBJ2-5,ASSQALEETQY
.,TRBV12-3/TRBV12-4,TRBJ2-1,ASSRAGLGTEQF